This note documents a single T cell receptor (beta chain) sequence. The sample comes from a study of shared clonotypes between healthy human individuals. Germline V gene data show CDR1 as SGHTS and CDR2 as YDEGEE. Deletions cut 1 base from V and 4 bases from J, with 6 bases between. This CDR3 has 13 residues. Study processing details: ImmunoSEQ yielded junction-only sequences lacking quality scores, so filtering differed. Assay: immunoSEQ multiplex PCR; the TCRdb copy retains only in-frame clones and omits some. V and J calls plus clone size are reproduced from that table; the DNA served to infer D and trimming. The sample carries more than 550,000 clones, 90% recorded once. Donors, healthy HIV-negative adults, lacked recent acute infections or vaccinations. CCR7-negative CD45RA+ TemRA cells were pooled with CD45RO+ cells for CD8 memory.

This sequence joins TRBV5-8 and TRBJ1-5; D call uncertain. Material: memory CD8+ T cells from PBMCs. Regarding subset: CD45RO+ cells pooled with CCR7-negative TemRA cells. This receptor was identified in a man in his late teens or twenties in good health. Some clones in this sample may be carry-over from other donors' samples. As DNA, the CDR3 is TGTGCCAGCAGCTTGACGGTTAATCAGCCCCAGCATTTT. Its protein product is CASSLTVNQPQHF.